These 23 T cell receptor beta chains were all obtained from the same sample, sequenced in a study of CD8+ T cells in alopecia areata. RNA extraction and reverse transcription yielded cDNA as sequencing template. The table came from immunoSEQ multiplex PCR; TCRdb's copy has only in-frame clones and leaves some out. The sample consists of 95,000 to 100,000 clones, approximately 66% of them appearing once. Treatment given: oral pan-JAK inhibitor, 5-10 mg twice daily. Source: CD8+ T cells sorted from blood, taken at week 4, from a patient treated with tofacitinib. The receptors derive from a human donor with alopecia areata.

This rearrangement joins TRBV5-4 to TRBJ2-3; either TRBD1 or TRBD2 may fit D (6 bases each). Deletions cut 0 bases from V and 4 bases from J, with 15 bases between. Germline V gene data show CDR1 as SGHNT and CDR2 as YYREEE (reference sequence). CDR3 length: 16 amino acids. CDR3 bases: TGTGCCAGCAGCTTGGTGGGGGGCCAAAACCCAGATACGCAGTATTTT. Encoded protein: CASSLVGGQNPDTQYF.

This chain joins TRBV27 and TRBJ1-2, with 7 bases fitting TRBD1. The CDR3 runs to 16 residues. Looked up from germline, CDR1 is MNHEY and CDR2 is SMNVEV (reference sequence). The trim removed 4 bases at V and 3 bases at J, leaving 11 bases unmatched. CDR3 loop: CASSSATGLAHYGYTF. CDR3 nucleotide sequence: TGTGCCAGCAGTTCCGCGACAGGGCTCGCTCACTATGGCTACACCTTC.

V is TRBV19 and J is TRBJ1-5, with D possibly matching TRBD1 (6 bases). Trimming pared 4 bases from V and 6 bases from J, leaving 16 bases between. Germline assignment: CDR1 LNHDA and CDR2 SQIVND (reference sequence). CDR3 size: 15 residues. The CDR3 region is CASSNLNREVQPQHF. DNA of the CDR3: TGTGCCAGTAGTAATCTCAACAGGGAAGTTCAGCCCCAGCATTTT.

In this sample, this clone turned up many times. The chain recombines TRBV28 with TRBJ2-3; no firm D call. The V end was cut by 5 bases, the J end by 0 bases, with 9 bases between. The CDR3 sequence is 14 residues long. The V gene's germline CDR1 is MDHEN and CDR2 SYDVKM. The chain's CDR3 is CASSPGSSTDTQYF. DNA for the CDR3: TGTGCCAGCAGTCCCGGGTCTAGCACAGATACGCAGTATTTT.

The chain couples TRBV27 to TRBJ2-1, with 8 bases lining up with TRBD2. In germline, CDR1 is MNHEY, CDR2 SMNVEV (reference sequence). The CDR3 is made up of 15 amino acids. Trimming cost V 2 bases and J 7 bases; bases outside gene matches: 7. CDR3 DNA: TGTGCCAGCAGTTTAGCCAGCGGGAGAGCAAATGAGCAGTTCTTC. It codes for CASSLASGRANEQFF.

The chain carries TRBV29-1 and TRBJ1-2, with a possible D match to TRBD1 (5 bases). Germline values: CDR1 SQVTM, CDR2 ANQGSEA. The CDR3 has 12 amino acids. V lost 6 bases, J lost 4 bases, and 12 bases lay in between. In nucleotides, the CDR3 is TGCAGCGTCAGCAGGGAATTCTATGGCTACACCTTC. Its protein is CSVSREFYGYTF.

J is TRBJ2-1 and V is TRBV9; 11 positions agree with TRBD2. Germline V gene sequence: CDR1 SGDLS, CDR2 YYNGEE. J was trimmed by 5 bases and V by 0 bases; bases with no gene match: 1. The CDR3 has 15 residues. The CDR3, as DNA: TGTGCCAGCAGCGTAGTGACTAGCGGGGACAATGAGCAGTTCTTC. Protein product: CASSVVTSGDNEQFF.

This clone was seen repeatedly, ten times or more. J is TRBJ2-7 and V is TRBV7-6; a possible D gene is TRBD2 (6 bases). Looked up from germline, CDR1 is SGHVS and CDR2 is FNYEAQ. Deletions cut 4 bases from V and 3 bases from J, with 16 bases between. The CDR3 length is 15 residues. The DNA for the CDR3 is TGTGCCAGCAGCTCTGGGACTGCCGTGTTCTACGAGCAGTACTTC. This codes for CASSSGTAVFYEQYF. Variable domain in full (rest from reference TRBV7-6 and TRBJ2-7): GAGVSQSPRYKVTKRGQDVALRCDPISGHVSLYWYRQALGQGPEFLTYFNYEAQQDKSGLPNDRFSAERPEGSISTLTIQRTEQRDSAMYRCASSSGTAVFYEQYFGPGTRLTVT.

V and J are TRBV29-1 and TRBJ1-2, with 8 bases lining up with TRBD1. CDR1 is SQVTM and CDR2 is ANQGSEA in the germline V gene. CDR3 length: 13 residues. J gave up 2 bases and V 3 bases, and 2 bases lay outside the gene matches. CDR3 sequence: CSVETGENYGYTF. CDR3 in DNA: TGCAGCGTTGAGACAGGGGAGAACTATGGCTACACCTTC.

The gene calls are TRBV5-1 and TRBJ1-2; D not certain. V dropped 0 bases and J dropped 6 bases, with 12 bases sitting between them. From germline, CDR1 is SGHRS and CDR2 YFSETQ. The CDR3 spans 14 residues. The CDR3 region is CASSLAVDLNGYTF. The CDR3 DNA follows: TGCGCCAGCAGCTTGGCCGTTGACCTTAATGGCTACACCTTC.

The table lists this clone with a few counts. The genes are TRBV4-1 and TRBJ2-3; D remains unclear. Trimming removed 4 bases at V and 2 bases at J, with 7 bases between. This CDR3 contains 13 residues. Germline V CDR1 and CDR2: MGHRA, YSYEKL. CDR3 DNA sequence: TGCGCCAGCAGCCCAATCCACACAGATACGCAGTATTTT. It is translated as CASSPIHTDTQYF.

This chain links TRBV29-1 with TRBJ1-2; D is perhaps TRBD1 (5 bases). The V end lost 7 bases, the J end lost 4 bases, and 10 bases lay between the germline ends. In germline, CDR1 is SQVTM, CDR2 ANQGSEA. The CDR3 is made up of 11 amino acids. CDR3 DNA: TGCAGCGCCCGGGGCATCTATGGCTACACCTTC. It specifies CSARGIYGYTF.

The chain uses TRBV2 and TRBJ1-2; the D gene is possibly TRBD1 (5 bases). This CDR3 is built from 14 residues. Per the germline V gene, CDR1 is SNHLY and CDR2 is FYNNEI. V lost 6 bases and J lost 4, with 15 bases in between. Here the CDR3 reads CASRNTGGTYGYTF. As DNA, the CDR3 is TGTGCCAGCAGGAATACAGGTGGCACCTATGGCTACACCTTC.

The CDR3, as DNA: TGTGCCAGCAGTTACTCAGGAGGACACGGGGAGACCCAGTACTTC. Residues: CASSYSGGHGETQYF. V and J are TRBV6-5 and TRBJ2-5; D possibly matches TRBD1 or TRBD2 (5 bases each). CDR1 is MNHEY, CDR2 SVGAGI, per germline. This CDR3 contains 15 residues. The V and J ends lost 0 bases and 5 bases respectively, with 13 bases between them.

The DNA for the CDR3 is TGTGCCAGCAACCCTAGGACTAGCGGGGCGAACACCGGGGAGCTGTTTTTT. Protein product: CASNPRTSGANTGELFF. This chain connects TRBV2 to TRBJ2-2, with 12 bases identical to TRBD2. Per germline, CDR1 SNHLY and CDR2 FYNNEI. This CDR3 contains 17 residues. Germline trimming cut 7 bases from V and 0 bases from J; bases unmatched to any gene: 6.

The rearrangement links TRBV5-1 to TRBJ1-1, with 7 positions matching TRBD1. V dropped 4 bases and J dropped 6; count of bases not matched to a gene: 15. Germline CDR1 is SGHRS and CDR2 is YFSETQ. This CDR3 has 16 residues. CDR3: CASSQPKGALSSEAFF. Here the CDR3 DNA reads TGCGCCAGCAGCCAGCCAAAGGGGGCCTTGAGCTCTGAAGCTTTCTTT.

Concerning this clone itself: This CDR3 is also generated by other DNA sequences in the sample. The CDR3 loop is CASSVERWGRGETQYF. The CDR3 nucleotides are TGTGCCAGCAGCGTAGAGAGGTGGGGGCGGGGGGAGACCCAGTACTTC. The chain has TRBV9 and TRBJ2-5, with D maybe TRBD2 (7 bases). Germline loops: CDR1 SGDLS, CDR2 YYNGEE. This CDR3 is built from 16 residues. The germline V and J ends were trimmed by 0 bases and 5 bases, with 17 bases remaining between them.

The chain links TRBV5-1 to TRBJ2-7, with 10 positions matching TRBD1. This CDR3 is built from 15 residues. Germline V CDR1 and CDR2: SGHRS, YFSETQ. The V gene end was trimmed by 1 base and the J gene end by 2 bases; junction bases not matched to a gene: 3. The CDR3 coding sequence is TGCGCCAGCAGCTTGATCGGGACAGGGGCCTACGAGCAGTACTTC. This sequence encodes CASSLIGTGAYEQYF.

This chain connects TRBV27 to TRBJ2-7; 10 nucleotides agree with TRBD1. Germline values: CDR1 MNHEY, CDR2 SMNVEV (reference sequence). The CDR3 extends over 15 amino acids. The V and J ends lost 6 bases and 3 bases, in that order; junction bases with no gene match: 8. The CDR3 reads CASRLTGTGDYEQYF. The CDR3 nucleotides are TGTGCCAGCAGACTGACCGGGACAGGGGACTACGAGCAGTACTTC.

The gene calls are TRBV30 and TRBJ2-3; D is perhaps TRBD1 (6 bases). Germline-derived CDR1 and CDR2 are GTSNPN and SVGIG (reference sequence). Trimming removed 2 bases at V and 3 bases at J, with 18 bases between. This CDR3 has 16 residues. This CDR3 reads CAWSFSASQGTDTQYF. CDR3 sequence (DNA): TGTGCCTGGAGTTTCTCGGCATCTCAGGGGACAGATACGCAGTATTTT.

The chain carries TRBV9 and TRBJ2-1; 14 positions match TRBD2. Germline assignment: CDR1 SGDLS and CDR2 YYNGEE. The CDR3 is made up of 15 amino acids. With V trimmed by 1 base and J by 8 bases, 2 bases remained unmatched. For the CDR3, the DNA is TGTGCCAGCAGCGTACGACTAGCGGGGGGGCATGAGCAGTTCTTC. This codes for CASSVRLAGGHEQFF.

The rearrangement links TRBV2 to TRBJ2-5, with D possibly being TRBD1 or TRBD2 (6 bases each). The germline V gene encodes CDR1 SNHLY and CDR2 FYNNEI. V gave up 4 bases and J gave up 4 bases, with 13 bases separating them. The CDR3 spans 14 residues. This CDR3 is CASSVRGVGETQYF. The CDR3 DNA is TGTGCCAGCAGTGTAAGGGGGGTCGGAGAGACCCAGTACTTC.

V is TRBV25-1 and J is TRBJ2-4, with 7 positions matching TRBD1. This CDR3 spans 15 amino acids. Unmatched junction bases numbered 10, after V lost 3 bases and J lost 8 bases. From germline, CDR1 is MGHDK and CDR2 SYGVNS. CDR3 sequence: CASSERAGQGDIQYF. DNA of the CDR3: TGTGCCAGCAGTGAGCGGGCGGGTCAGGGGGACATTCAGTACTTC.